A single sample gave rise to the 9 T cell receptor beta chains below, sequenced in a study of cytomegalovirus exposure and HLA in healthy donors. PCR employed 60 Vbeta and 13 Jbeta primers. This table comes from immunoSEQ multiplex PCR, and its TCRdb copy is limited to in-frame clones, with some not included. The sample features under 95,000 clones, with 0.5% to 0.65% in its top ten. Material for sequencing was PBMCs. All receptors come from a man aged 45-65 years in good health and CMV-seronegative.

This chain joins TRBV4-3 and TRBJ1-2, with TRBD1 matching over 10 bases. V gave up 3 bases and J gave up 7 bases; unmatched junction bases: 8. The germline CDR1 and CDR2 sequences are LGHNA and YSLEER. CDR3 size: 15 residues. The CDR3 loop is CASSQGTGVGGGYTF. CDR3 nucleotide sequence: TGCGCCAGCAGCCAGGGGACAGGGGTAGGTGGTGGCTACACCTTC.

The chain recombines TRBV6-6 with TRBJ1-5; D uncertain. With 2 bases removed from V and 0 bases from J, the gap between germline ends came to 11 bases. Germline lookup yields CDR1 MNHNY and CDR2 SVGAGI (reference sequence). This CDR3 contains 16 residues. The CDR3 coding sequence is TGTGCCAGCAGTTACAAACAAGTATATAGCAATCAGCCCCAGCATTTT. It translates to CASSYKQVYSNQPQHF.

V is TRBV9 and J is TRBJ2-5; TRBD1 might be the D (6 bases). The closer fit of TRBJ2-7 to the DNA end suggests the J call may be wrong. There are 14 residues in the CDR3. Germline CDR1 and CDR2: SGDLS and YYNGEE. CDR3 sequence (DNA): TGTGCCAGCAGCGAGGTGGGACACACCTACGAGCAGTACTTC. Protein product: CASSEVGHTYEQYF.

CDR3 nucleotide sequence: TGCGCCAGCAGCCCTGACAGGGTACTGTGGGACGAGCAGTACTTC. This sequence encodes CASSPDRVLWDEQYF. V and J are TRBV4-3 and TRBJ2-7; 7 nucleotides agree with TRBD1. The CDR3 totals 15 residues. The V segment lost 4 bases and the J segment 5 bases; nucleotides outside the gene matches: 11. CDR1 and CDR2 from the germline V gene are LGHNA and YSLEER.

The rearrangement links TRBV5-6 to TRBJ1-1; D uncertain. The length of the CDR3 is 13 residues. Germline-derived CDR1 and CDR2 are SGHDT and YYEEEE. Trimming stripped 4 bases from V and 3 bases from J, with 10 bases between. The CDR3 DNA follows: TGTGCCAGCAGCGGCGGGAGGGACACTGAAGCTTTCTTT. Protein product: CASSGGRDTEAFF.

V and J are TRBV13 and TRBJ2-3; weak D call: TRBD2 (6 bases). Germline V gene sequence: CDR1 PRHDT, CDR2 FYEKMQ (reference sequence). The V end was cut by 5 bases, the J end by 2 bases, with 17 bases between. The CDR3 sequence is 16 residues long. CDR3 loop: CASSPDKGGDTDTQYF. CDR3 coding DNA: TGTGCCAGCAGCCCGGATAAAGGAGGGGACACAGATACGCAGTATTTT.

The CDR3 DNA is TGCAGCGTTGGACAGGGGGCGCGAGGAACTGAAGCTTTCTTT. It specifies CSVGQGARGTEAFF. The chain links TRBV29-1 to TRBJ1-1; 10 nucleotides align to TRBD1. Looked up from germline, CDR1 is SQVTM and CDR2 is ANQGSEA. After removal of 4 bases from V and 5 bases from J, the junction contained 7 bases not matched to a gene. This CDR3 region has 14 residues.

A word on this clone: Since no conserved phenylalanine or tryptophan closes the CDR3, a read error is the likely cause. The limits of the CDR3 on the DNA are not certain, so only TCRdb's listed CDR3 is given. The chain recombines TRBV5-5 with TRBJ2-7; the table names TRBD1, a call not compared with the DNA. The CDR3 extends over 10 residues, inclusive of both ends. In germline, CDR1 is SGHKS, CDR2 YYEKEE (reference sequence). The CDR3 spells CASSGGTGTI.

A remark on this clone: Within the sample, other DNA sequences also encode this same CDR3. This chain links TRBV19 with TRBJ2-5, with no clear D. There are 12 residues in the CDR3. Germline CDR1 reads LNHDA; CDR2 reads SQIVND (reference sequence). V was cut by 1 base and J by 5 bases, with 5 bases left in between. As DNA, the CDR3 is TGTGCCAGTAGTATAGGTCGGGAGACCCAGTACTTC. It is translated as CASSIGRETQYF.